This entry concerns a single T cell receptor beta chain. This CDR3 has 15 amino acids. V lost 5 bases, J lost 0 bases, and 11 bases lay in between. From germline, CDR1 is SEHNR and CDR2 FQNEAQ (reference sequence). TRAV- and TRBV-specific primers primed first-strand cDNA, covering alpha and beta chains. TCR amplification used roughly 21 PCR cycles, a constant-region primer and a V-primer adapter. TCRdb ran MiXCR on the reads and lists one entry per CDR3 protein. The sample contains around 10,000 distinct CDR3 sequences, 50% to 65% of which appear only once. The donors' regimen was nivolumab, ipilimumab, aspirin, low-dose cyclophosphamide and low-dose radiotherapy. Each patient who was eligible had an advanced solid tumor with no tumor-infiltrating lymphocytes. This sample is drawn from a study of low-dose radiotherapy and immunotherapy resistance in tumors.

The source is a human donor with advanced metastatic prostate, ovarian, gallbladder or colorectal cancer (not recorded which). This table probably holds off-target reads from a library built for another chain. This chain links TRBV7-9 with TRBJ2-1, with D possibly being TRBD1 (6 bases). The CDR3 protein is CASSPAGASYNEQFF. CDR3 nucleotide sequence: TGTGCCAGCAGCCCAGCAGGGGCCTCCTACAATGAGCAGTTCTTC.